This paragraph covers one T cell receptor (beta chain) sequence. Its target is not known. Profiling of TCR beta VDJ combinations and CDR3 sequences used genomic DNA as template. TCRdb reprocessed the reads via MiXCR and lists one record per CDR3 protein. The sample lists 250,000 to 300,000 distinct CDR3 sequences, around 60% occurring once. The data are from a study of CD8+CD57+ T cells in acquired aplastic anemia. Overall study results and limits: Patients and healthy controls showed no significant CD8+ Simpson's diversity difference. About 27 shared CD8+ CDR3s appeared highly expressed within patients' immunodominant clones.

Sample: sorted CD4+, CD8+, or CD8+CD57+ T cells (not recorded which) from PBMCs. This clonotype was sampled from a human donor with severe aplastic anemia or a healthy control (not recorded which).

The chain's CDR3 is CAIRSEGQDQETQYF. CDR3 in DNA: TGTGCCATCAGGTCCGAGGGACAGGATCAAGAGACCCAGTACTTC. This chain joins TRBV10-3 and TRBJ2-5; TRBD1 aligns across 8 bases. This CDR3 spans 15 amino acids. V was clipped by 6 bases and J by 2 bases; unmatched bases: 8. The germline V gene has CDR1 ENHRY and CDR2 SYGVKD.